This T cell receptor beta chain was obtained from a study of blood T cell repertoires in COVID-19. Study-wide context: Sources were T cells, B-cell-depleted T cells, or PBMCs; the material itself was cDNA or gDNA.

Germline values: CDR1 MNHEY, CDR2 SVGAGI. With 0 bases clipped from V and 5 bases from J, the junction kept 5 bases outside the gene matches. The CDR3 is made up of 15 amino acids. Profiled with immunoSEQ multiplex PCR; TCRdb holds only in-frame clones, not every one. The sample consists of about 140,000 clones, about three quarters of them appearing once. This chain uses TRBV6-5 with TRBJ1-1; 8 bases are shared with TRBD1. This receptor was obtained from a woman aged 45 to 65 with active or convalescent COVID-19. Source material: peripheral blood. The CDR3 nucleotides read TGTGCCAGCAGTTACTCCCAGGGGGCGCGGACTGAAGCTTTCTTT. This translates into CASSYSQGARTEAFF.